This T cell receptor beta chain was retrieved from a study of Ad26.COV2.S vaccination and SARS-CoV-2 variants. Study-level points and caveats: Vaccinees displayed broader spike-specific TCR repertoires than placebo recipients. The breadth of spike-specific CD8+ and CD4+ T cell responses after vaccination was reportedly substantial.

As for this clone: Antigen specificity is unknown.

Treatment here: around 19 received Ad26.COV2.S at low or high dose, single or two shots; about 5 received placebo; per-sample allocation not given. The investigators took samples on day 63 after the first vaccine or placebo injection. Measured with immunoSEQ multiplex PCR; TCRdb has only the in-frame clones, and not every one. In the table there are around 300,000 clones, approximately 86% of which are singletons. The TCR was taken from a person aged 18 to 59 who received the Ad26.COV2.S COVID-19 vaccine or a placebo. The sample here was peripheral blood, taken in a trial of Ad26.COV2.S vaccine versus placebo.

For the CDR3, the DNA is TGCGCCAGCAGCTTGGTTGAGGATTTTACCTACGAGCAGTACTTC. As protein: CASSLVEDFTYEQYF. The J gene is TRBJ2-7, the V gene TRBV5-1, with D hard to call. Germline V gives CDR1 SGHRS, CDR2 YFSETQ. The CDR3 has 15 amino acids. Deletions cut 0 bases from V and 2 bases from J, with 12 bases between.